Listed below are T cell receptor beta chains from one sample, sequenced in a study of identical twins. TCRdb used MiXCR to reprocess the 5' RACE reads, holding one entry per CDR3 protein. The sample contains around 95,000 distinct CDR3 sequences, 5.9% of which appear only once. What was sequenced was memory T cells sorted from blood. The receptors here all came from a woman between 50 and 59 years old in good health. Both conserved end residues are part of each CDR3. The D gene is left open where the match is weak. Only some rows state a clone size, as once, few, many or a class for expanded clones.

clone_size j_call v_call d_call cdr3_nt cdr3_aa
many TRBJ2-5 TRBV27 - TGTGCCAGCAGTCCTACGCCCGACTTGGGGGAGACCCAGTACTTC CASSPTPDLGETQYF
many TRBJ2-4 TRBV5-1 TRBD2 TGCGCCAGCAGCTTAGACCCAGGACTAGCGAACATTCAGTACTTC CASSLDPGLANIQYF
- TRBJ2-1 TRBV27 TRBD1 TGTGCCAGCAGTTCCCGGGGGACAGGGGCCAATGAGCAGTTCTTC CASSSRGTGANEQFF
many TRBJ2-1 TRBV6-5 TRBD1 TGTGCCACCCGAGGACAGGGCCGCTACAATGAGCAGTTCTTC CATRGQGRYNEQFF
many TRBJ1-2 TRBV7-9 - TGTGCCAGCAGCTTAGCCGGGCCGGGGGCGGATGGCTACACCTTC CASSLAGPGADGYTF
many TRBJ2-5 TRBV11-1 - TGTGCCAGCAGCTCAGGATACGGCCACCAAGAGACCCAGTACTTC CASSSGYGHQETQYF
few TRBJ1-2 TRBV2 - TGTGCCAGCAGTGTCGGTTATGGCTACACCTTC CASSVGYGYTF
few TRBJ2-2 TRBV11-1 TRBD2 TGTGCCAGCAGATCCCTGACTAGCGGGAGGGCGAACACCGGGGAGCTGTTTTTT CASRSLTSGRANTGELFF
- TRBJ1-2 TRBV30 - TGTGCCTGGAGTGTGACAGGCACCTATGGCTACACCTTC CAWSVTGTYGYTF
few TRBJ2-6 TRBV5-4 - TGTGCCAGCAGCTTGCGGTTCTCTGGGGCCAACGTCCTGACTTTC CASSLRFSGANVLTF
many TRBJ1-1 TRBV15 TRBD1 TGTGCCACCAGCAGAGACCTCCCGGGACAGGGGAACACTGAAGCTTTCTTT CATSRDLPGQGNTEAFF
few TRBJ1-6 TRBV20-1 - TGCAGTGCTAGAGATAGGGGGTATCCCTTTGCACCCCTCCACTTT CSARDRGYPFAPLHF
- TRBJ2-7 TRBV7-9 - TGTGCCAGCAGCTTAGGGGGGGGCCTCTACGAGCAGTACTTC CASSLGGGLYEQYF
many TRBJ2-5 TRBV6-5 - TGTGCCAGCAGTCAAGGACTACACCAAGAGACCCAGTACTTC CASSQGLHQETQYF
many TRBJ1-2 TRBV7-6 - TGTGCCAGCAGCTTAAACCCGGACGGAAACTATGGCTACACCTTC CASSLNPDGNYGYTF
- TRBJ1-5 TRBV27 - TGTGCCAGCAGTTTATTGGATACTCAGCCCCAGCATTTT CASSLLDTQPQHF
- TRBJ2-1 TRBV7-3 - TGTGCCAGCAGCTTAAGCGGACAGCCCTACAATGAGCAGTTCTTC CASSLSGQPYNEQFF
- TRBJ2-3 TRBV4-1 - TGCGCCAGCAGCCCATCACATATAGGGACAACCTGGACCGGCACAGATACGCAGTATTTT CASSPSHIGTTWTGTDTQYF
- TRBJ2-5 TRBV13 - TGTGCCAGCAGCTTCGGGTTAGAGACCCAGTACTTC CASSFGLETQYF
- TRBJ2-3 TRBV6-1 TRBD1 TGTGCCAGCAGAGACCGGGACAGGAACACAGATACGCAGTATTTT CASRDRDRNTDTQYF
many TRBJ1-1 TRBV12-3/TRBV12-4 - TGTGCCAGCAGTCTTGCCCCTTATACTGAAGCTTTCTTT CASSLAPYTEAFF
many TRBJ2-2 TRBV7-9 - TGTGCCAGCAGCTCCCCCAGTGGCACCGGGGAGCTGTTTTTT CASSSPSGTGELFF
many TRBJ2-1 TRBV10-2 TRBD2 TGCGCCAGCAGGCTAGCGGGAGCTTCCAATGAGCAGTTCTTC CASRLAGASNEQFF
many TRBJ1-2 TRBV15 TRBD1 TGTGCCGCCAGGGGGGGCGTCTATGGCTACACCTTC CAARGGVYGYTF
- TRBJ2-5 TRBV28 - TGTGCCAGCAGTTTAGGGGGTGCAATTACAGAGACCCAGTACTTC CASSLGGAITETQYF
many TRBJ2-2 TRBV12-3/TRBV12-4 TRBD1 TGTGCCAGCAGGAGGGACAGCACCGGGGAGCTGTTTTTT CASRRDSTGELFF
many TRBJ2-1 TRBV7-2 - TGTGCCAGCAGCTTAGTTTCCCTCAATGAGCAGTTCTTC CASSLVSLNEQFF
many TRBJ2-3 TRBV20-1 TRBD2 TGCAGTGCTAGTCCCCCACTAGCGTCTAGCACAGATACGCAGTATTTT CSASPPLASSTDTQYF
few TRBJ2-7 TRBV30 TRBD1 TGTGCCTGGAACGGACAGGGGGAGGGCGAGCAGTACTTC CAWNGQGEGEQYF
- TRBJ1-1 TRBV7-3 - TGTGCCAGCAGCCCGTCGGGGTCGGCTGAAGCTTTCTTT CASSPSGSAEAFF
few TRBJ2-6 TRBV14 - TGTGCCAGCAGCCAAGGTGTTTCCGGGGCCAACGTCCTGACTTTC CASSQGVSGANVLTF
many TRBJ2-3 TRBV4-1 TRBD2 TGCGCCAGCAGCCAAGAGGGCGTCGCGGGAGGTGGCACAGATACGCAGTATTTT CASSQEGVAGGGTDTQYF
- TRBJ1-4 TRBV7-9 TRBD1 TGTGCCAGCAGCTTCGCAGGGGGAACTAATGAAAAACTGTTTTTT CASSFAGGTNEKLFF
many TRBJ1-1 TRBV29-1 - TGCAGCGTTGCGGGCGGGGAAGGGGCTGAAGCTTTCTTT CSVAGGEGAEAFF
many TRBJ2-3 TRBV5-5 - TGTGCCAGCAGCTTCCCTCGACAGGCAGCAGATACGCAGTATTTT CASSFPRQAADTQYF
few TRBJ1-5 TRBV13 TRBD1 TGTGCCAGCAGCGCGGGACAGATAAATCAGCCCCAGCATTTT CASSAGQINQPQHF
- TRBJ1-5 TRBV6-5 TRBD1 TGTGCCAGCAGCCACCGGGACAGGGGGCCGGATCAGCCCCAGCATTTT CASSHRDRGPDQPQHF
many TRBJ2-3 TRBV5-1 - TGCGCCAGCAGCACGACCGGGTCCCACCCAGATACGCAGTATTTT CASSTTGSHPDTQYF
few TRBJ2-7 TRBV20-1 - TGCAGTGCTAGAGATGTGGGGGTGCAGTACTTC CSARDVGVQYF
many TRBJ2-1 TRBV12-3/TRBV12-4 - TGTGCCAGCAGTTTAATCCGGACTACCGGGAGCGATGAGCAGTTCTTC CASSLIRTTGSDEQFF
many TRBJ1-2 TRBV5-1 - TGCGCCAGCAGCCTGGACGATGTGCATGGCTACACCTTC CASSLDDVHGYTF
few TRBJ2-1 TRBV11-1 TRBD2 TGTGCCAGCATATTGCGGGAGAGCTCCTACAATGAGCAGTTCTTC CASILRESSYNEQFF
few TRBJ2-2 TRBV19 - TGTGCCAGTAGTGTTCAGGGATGGGCCGGGGAGCTGTTTTTT CASSVQGWAGELFF
many TRBJ2-1 TRBV7-8 TRBD2 TGTGCCAGCAGCTTACTGATCGGGACTAGCGGGAGATACAATGAGCAGTTCTTC CASSLLIGTSGRYNEQFF
few TRBJ1-1 TRBV19 - TGTGCCAGTAGTATCCCAGGGAAAGTGGCCCCTGAAGCTTTCTTT CASSIPGKVAPEAFF
- TRBJ2-1 TRBV12-3/TRBV12-4 TRBD2 TGTGCGAGCGGCGGGAGGGTCGGAAATGAGCAGTTCTTC CASGGRVGNEQFF
many TRBJ2-5 TRBV20-1 TRBD2 TGCAGTGCTCCGGGAGGGTTGGGCCAAGAGACCCAGTACTTC CSAPGGLGQETQYF
- TRBJ1-5 TRBV7-8 - TGTGCCAGCAGCTTTTCGGGGTCTCGAAACAATCAGCCCCAGCATTTT CASSFSGSRNNQPQHF
- TRBJ2-1 TRBV7-9 - TGTGCCAGCACCTCTATGACTACCCTAGTCTACAATGAGCAGTTCTTC CASTSMTTLVYNEQFF
many TRBJ2-3 TRBV3-1 TRBD2 TGTGCCAGCAGCCAAGTACAGCGGGGGGTCTACACAGATACGCAGTATTTT CASSQVQRGVYTDTQYF
many TRBJ2-2 TRBV10-2 - TGCGCCAGCAGTGCCGGGAGAAACACCGGGGAGCTGTTTTTT CASSAGRNTGELFF
many TRBJ2-1 TRBV7-2 - TGTGCCAGCAGCTTAGAAGGGCGAGGAAGCAATGAGCAGTTCTTC CASSLEGRGSNEQFF
many TRBJ2-6 TRBV27 - TGTGCCAGCAGTCAGAGCTCTGGGGCCAACGTCCTGACTTTC CASSQSSGANVLTF
few TRBJ1-1 TRBV5-1 - TGCGCCAGCAGCTTAACGACGGTGAACACTGAAGCTTTCTTT CASSLTTVNTEAFF
- TRBJ2-6 TRBV11-3 TRBD1 TGTGCCAGCAGCTTTGGGACAGGAAGGGTCTCTGGGGCCAACGTCCTGACTTTC CASSFGTGRVSGANVLTF
many TRBJ2-1 TRBV5-6 TRBD1 TGTGCCAGCAGCTTGGTGACAGGGGGCAAGGATGAGCAGTTCTTC CASSLVTGGKDEQFF
many TRBJ2-2 TRBV12-3/TRBV12-4 - TGTGCCAGCAGTTACAGAACCGGGGAGCTGTTTTTT CASSYRTGELFF